This T cell receptor (beta chain) was recorded in a study of shared clonotypes between healthy human individuals (TCRdb year 2020). Concerning the study at large: The cohort comprised a couple of women and a few men aged 18 to 49 years. Each donor's leukapheresis produced roughly between roughly 0.9 and 8.9 billion PBMCs. Per donor, three plates each were used for CD4 naive and CD4 memory, two for CD8 naive, and one for CD8 memory. Libraries were prepared and TCR repertoires were sequenced by different laboratories using diverse techniques, in order to increase sequencing depth and limit assay-specific biases. To estimate repertoire size and how much clonotypes are shared between individuals, the study performed deep sequencing of blood TCR repertoires from a few healthy adults. The study at large found these results: Larger estimated clonotype richness was generally found for naive subsets than for memory subsets. Because the study included a small number of donors, the genetic and exposure-history diversity represented was limited. Rarefaction of sorted-subset datasets indicated incomplete sequencing despite the large sequencing depth. Pairwise subsampling indicated that sequencing depth was expected to affect the degree of clonotype sharing among donors. Sampling was restricted to blood, and TCR repertoires in tissue are likely to differ from TCR repertoires in blood. Across several donors, around 5.4% of naive CD4, roughly 3.5% of naive CD8, 2.3% of memory CD4, and around 0.4% of memory CD8 clonotypes were shared. Compared with non-shared clonotypes, the clonotypes found in all four sorted-subset donors had higher generation probabilities.

TCR CDR3 regions were amplified from genomic DNA by multiplex PCR using the deep immunoSEQ assay. For each cell subset, the extracted genomic DNA was distributed evenly across all wells of several immunoSEQ 96-well plates, and each plate served as one replicate. For sorted subsets, roughly 0.2 ug genomic DNA, equal to 30,000 or so T cell genomes, was loaded into each replicate PCR. The purified libraries were quantified using a Qubit 3.0 fluorometer, sized with a Bioanalyzer 2100, and then quantified again using the KAPA Library Quantification kit. A separate single-read 150-cycle Illumina NextSeq 550 flow cell was used to sequence each immunoSEQ 96-well plate. The authors processed their data as follows. Because only junctional sequences without quality scores were contained in the immunoSEQ output, filtering matching that applied to full-length reads could not be performed. To assign V/J genes and CDR3, sequences were annotated against IMGT germline references using PyIR, a Python wrapper for IgBLAST v1.9. Reads were filtered out if the reads had weak V/J assignments (E-value above 1e-6), no CDR3, stop codons, out-of-frame junctions, or ambiguous translated residues. V3J clonotypes were defined as sequences sharing the same inferred V gene, J gene, and CDR3 amino acid sequence. Percentage overlap between repertoires was calculated by dividing the number of shared unique clonotypes by the size of the smaller repertoire. RTK rarefaction, the Chao1 estimator, and Recon v2.1 estimates of unobserved clonotypes were used to assess repertoire richness. Generation probabilities were computed with OLGA for all TCRbeta clonotypes obtained by the gDNA method from a few donors. The table comes from immuneACCESS by way of TCRdb, which keeps in-frame sequences with V and J called. Part of the clones is missing from these tables; in studies checked, under half for an unresolved V gene and the rest for unknown reasons. The D gene and trimming were derived from the DNA, and the V and J assignments and clone size from that table. This sample holds over a million clones; roughly 96% were observed only once. The biggest ten clones account for 0.95% to 1.5% of the sample.

Healthy HIV-negative adults with no recently reported acute infections or vaccinations were included as donors. Every donor was a Caucasian adult residing in Nashville, Tennessee, USA. CD4+ T cells were enriched by magnetic negative selection; naive cells were then positively selected on CD45RA, and the negative fraction formed the memory subset. After blood collection by leukapheresis, PBMCs were isolated using Ficoll-Histopaque density gradient centrifugation and then cryopreserved in the vapor phase of liquid nitrogen. Purity and quantity of every magnetically sorted T cell population were checked by analytical flow cytometry. Genomic DNA was isolated from each sorted fraction and quantified by UV absorbance on a Nanodrop 2000c. A note on this clone: The antigen it recognizes is unknown. Qualities for individual bases were not recorded, and no much larger clone is one base off.

A distance of 24 bases separates the germline ends of V and J, which lose 1 base and 14 bases respectively. The CDR3 sequence holds 16 residues, the cysteine and phenylalanine included. Just CDR3 DNA is preserved here, 48 bases in frame from base 1. For CDR1 and CDR2, the germline V gene lists SGHVS and FQNEAQ. This sequence originates from a man aged 30 to 39 in good health. The chain employs TRBV7-8 and TRBJ2-1; the D gene is unclear. The specimen sequenced was naive CD4+ T cells sorted from blood. According to the study, the label for this sample's cell subset or site signals: CD45RA+ positively selected. The CDR3 protein is CASSLVSEPTLPVEFF. The bases read TGTGCCAGCAGCTTAGTGTCAGAGCCCACCTTACCGGTAGAGTTCTTC.